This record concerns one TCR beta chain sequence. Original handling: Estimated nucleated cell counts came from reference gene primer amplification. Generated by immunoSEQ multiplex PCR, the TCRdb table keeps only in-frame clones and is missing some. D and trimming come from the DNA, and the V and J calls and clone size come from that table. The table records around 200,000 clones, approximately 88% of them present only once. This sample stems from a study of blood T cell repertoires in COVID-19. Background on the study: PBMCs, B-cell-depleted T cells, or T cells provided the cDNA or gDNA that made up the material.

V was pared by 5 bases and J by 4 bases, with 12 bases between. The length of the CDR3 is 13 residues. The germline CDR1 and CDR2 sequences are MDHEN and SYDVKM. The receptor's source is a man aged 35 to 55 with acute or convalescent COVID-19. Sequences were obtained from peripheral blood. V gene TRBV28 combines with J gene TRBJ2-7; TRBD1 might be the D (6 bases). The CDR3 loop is CASSQGIGYEQYF. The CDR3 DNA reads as TGTGCCAGCAGTCAGGGGATAGGTTACGAGCAGTACTTC.